The rows below give T cell receptor beta chains drawn from one sample of a study of T-cell reconstitution after alpha-beta-depleted transplantation in children. TCRdb used MiXCR to reprocess the PCR reads, holding one entry per CDR3 protein. The top ten hold 5% to 6% of the sample, which has approximately 490,000 distinct CDR3 sequences, roughly an eighth seen once. The sequencing here drew on PBMCs from the stem cell graft donor, taken from the stem cell graft. The receptors were gathered from a human donor who donated a stem cell graft to a child with combined immunodeficiency. Each CDR3 is given without its conserved first and last residue. Some rows have no size entry. The others give once, few or many, or a class for an expanded clone.

V	length	J	size	CDR3
TRBV4-2	14	TRBJ2-1	few	ASSRLVLAGLNEQF
TRBV27	12	TRBJ2-5	NA	ASSKGQSQETQY
TRBV5-1	14	TRBJ1-6	many	ASSLQGSSYNSPLH
TRBV12-3/TRBV12-4	13	TRBJ2-1	NA	ASSLSQGGYNEQF
TRBV5-1	13	TRBJ2-7	few	ASSPGQQGIDEQY
TRBV6-5	13	TRBJ1-1	NA	ASSYGGAGGTEAF
TRBV10-3	12	TRBJ1-1	NA	AISGQDQGAEAF
TRBV5-1	13	TRBJ2-3	NA	ASSLVSGRQDTQY
TRBV29-1	9	TRBJ2-5	few	SVVVGETQY
TRBV12-3/TRBV12-4	16	TRBJ2-6	few	ASSARQGGYSGANVLT
TRBV9	14	TRBJ2-1	NA	ASSAPGGGAYNEQF
TRBV4-1	16	TRBJ2-3	NA	ASSQDSSSGGDTDTQY
TRBV7-9	14	TRBJ2-1	NA	ASSRTSGRGGNEQF
TRBV4-3	13	TRBJ2-3	NA	ASSQDLRGTDTQY
TRBV12-3/TRBV12-4	15	TRBJ2-1	many	ASSPYLKSGTLNEQF
TRBV5-1	15	TRBJ2-3	few	ASSFHSTGSSTDTQY
TRBV6-1	11	TRBJ1-2	few	ASRPDEYYGYT
TRBV24-1	13	TRBJ2-5	NA	ATSLRMGVQETQY
TRBV21-1	16	TRBJ2-1	many	ASSKSTRTFSCIDEQF
TRBV4-2	14	TRBJ2-1	few	ASSQDFLAGKNEQF
TRBV6-1	13	TRBJ2-1	NA	ATSLLTGTSGEQF
TRBV20-1	10	TRBJ1-2	NA	SPGQGEGGYT
TRBV29-1	15	TRBJ2-3	many	SVEEARDSTNPDTQY
TRBV6-1	11	TRBJ2-5	many	AITGDFQETQY
TRBV20-1	13	TRBJ2-4	few	SARRTGRVKNIQY
TRBV4-1	16	TRBJ2-7	many	ASSQEGQGAIGSYEQY